This TCR beta chain originates from a study of CD8+ T cells in alopecia areata. The study's findings and limits: Scalp lesions, especially in alopecia totalis/universalis, had higher clonality than normal scalp.

Sorting from PBMCs produced CD4+ and CD8+ T cells. The CDR3 is 11 amino acids. CDR1 SGHRS and CDR2 YFSETQ come from the germline V gene. V was shortened by 6 bases and J by 5 bases, with 9 bases between the two germline ends. Sequencing relied on a cDNA template that was reverse transcribed from extracted RNA. Sequencing was performed with immunoSEQ multiplex PCR; in TCRdb, only in-frame clones are kept and a portion is missing. Of approximately 150,000 clones listed, roughly 66% are singletons. This clone has only a few counts. Its antigen is as yet unknown. This TCR came from a human donor with alopecia areata. The chain uses TRBV5-1 and TRBJ2-7, with D unresolved. This material consisted of CD8+ T cells sorted from blood, taken at week 0. The CDR3 nucleotides read TGCGCCAGCAACCAGGACGACGAGCAGTACTTC. Translating gives CASNQDDEQYF.